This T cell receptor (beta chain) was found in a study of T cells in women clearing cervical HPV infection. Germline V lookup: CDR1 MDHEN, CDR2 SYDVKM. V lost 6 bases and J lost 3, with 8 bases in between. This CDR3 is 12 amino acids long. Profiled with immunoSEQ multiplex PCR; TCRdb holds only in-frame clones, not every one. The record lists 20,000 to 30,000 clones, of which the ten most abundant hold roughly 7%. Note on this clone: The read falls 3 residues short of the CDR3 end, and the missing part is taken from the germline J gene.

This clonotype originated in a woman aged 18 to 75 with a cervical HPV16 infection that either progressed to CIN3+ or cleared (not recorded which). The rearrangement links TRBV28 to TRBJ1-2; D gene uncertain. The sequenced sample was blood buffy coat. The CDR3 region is CASSPRDYGYTF. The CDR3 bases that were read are TGTGCCAGCAGCCCCCGTGACTATGGC.